The 23 T cell receptor beta chains given below trace back to one sample, sequenced in a study of sequential checkpoint blockade in melanoma. Some clones are missing from TCRdb's copy, which holds only in-frame ones; the method was immunoSEQ multiplex PCR. The data contain some 19,000 clones, more than 25% of them singletons. Treatment of the sample: randomized to nivolumab then ipilimumab (arm A) or the reverse (arm B). Source: tumor tissue (inferred from file names), taken from a patient given nivolumab and ipilimumab in sequence. These TCRs come from a human donor with melanoma.

This clone was seen only a few times. The V and J genes are TRBV18 and TRBJ1-1; D gene unclear. This CDR3 has 15 residues. The germline V gene has CDR1 KGHSH and CDR2 LQKENI. Trimming stripped 2 bases from V and 1 base from J, with 11 bases between. The CDR3 DNA reads TGTGCCAGCTCACCAGAACTCGACTGGAACACTGAAGCTTTCTTT. Its translation is CASSPELDWNTEAFF.

The chain carries TRBV6-8 and TRBJ2-5; a weak D match, TRBD1 (6 bases). Germline V gives CDR1 MNHGY, CDR2 SAAAGT. The CDR3 has 14 residues. Trimming shortened V by 10 bases and J by 1 base, and 16 bases separated the two germline ends. CDR3 sequence: CATRDTERQETQYF. The DNA for the CDR3 is TGTGCCACCAGGGACACCGAACGCCAAGAGACCCAGTACTTC.

In this sample, this clone turned up a few times. The CDR3 reads CASSRDGYEQYF. CDR3 sequence (DNA): TGTGCCAGCTCACGAGACGGCTACGAGCAGTACTTC. The chain combines TRBV18 with TRBJ2-7; D gene ambiguous. V was pared by 4 bases and J by 3 bases, with 7 bases between. From germline, CDR1 is KGHSH and CDR2 LQKENI. The CDR3 sequence is 12 residues long.

The V gene is TRBV11-3, the J gene TRBJ2-3; 8 nucleotides line up with TRBD2. V was pared by 6 bases and J by 3 bases, with 5 bases of the junction left unmatched. In germline, CDR1 is SGHNT, CDR2 YENEEA. The CDR3 runs 14 residues. The CDR3 DNA sequence: TGTGCCAGCAGAGGCGGGGGGCCAACAGATACGCAGTATTTT. Translation: CASRGGGPTDTQYF. The full variable domain, in which reference TRBV11-3 and TRBJ2-3 provide the parts outside the CDR3, is EAGVVQSPRYKIIEKKQPVAFWCNPISGHNTLYWYLQNLGQGPELLIRYENEEAVDDSQLPKDRFSAERLKGVDSTLKIQPAELGDSAVYLCASRGGGPTDTQYFGPGTRLTVL.

V and J are TRBV15 and TRBJ2-3; no definite D call. Trimming removed 0 bases from V and 5 bases from J, with 9 bases in between. Germline assignment: CDR1 LNHNV and CDR2 YYDKDF (reference sequence). The CDR3 has 14 amino acids. The CDR3 DNA is TGTGCCACCAGCAGAGATCTTGCCATAGATACGCAGTATTTT. Amino acid sequence: CATSRDLAIDTQYF.

This clone was observed a handful of times. This sequence joins TRBV1 and TRBJ2-7; TRBD1, the table's D call, lacks a check against the DNA. TRBV1 counts as a pseudogene. This CDR3 comprises 14 residues. CDR3 coding DNA: TGCGCCAGCAGCCATTGGGGACAGGGCGGCGAGCAGTACTTC. The encoded protein is CASSHWGQGGEQYF.

The J gene is TRBJ1-2, the V gene TRBV5-1, with no clear D. The germline gives CDR1 SGHRS, CDR2 YFSETQ. Trimming took off 4 bases at V and 3 bases at J, with 13 bases between the two ends. The CDR3 sequence is 14 residues long. The CDR3 DNA reads as TGCGCCAGCAGCCCGGTGGGAGCTGACTATGGCTACACCTTC. Protein sequence: CASSPVGADYGYTF.

The DNA for the CDR3 is TGTGCCAGCAGTCCCTCGTTGGACAGGGGGCGTGAGACCCAGTACTTC. Translating gives CASSPSLDRGRETQYF. The rearrangement links TRBV25-1 to TRBJ2-5; the match to TRBD1 covers 11 bases. V shed 5 bases, J shed 5 bases, and the junction held 10 bases outside the gene matches. CDR3 size: 16 residues. Germline lookup yields CDR1 MGHDK and CDR2 SYGVNS.

The chain links TRBV19 to TRBJ2-1; TRBD2 aligns across 7 bases. This CDR3 is built from 14 residues. Trimming removed 5 bases from V and 3 bases from J; junction bases left unmatched: 4. Per germline, CDR1 LNHDA and CDR2 SQIVND (reference sequence). CDR3 sequence reads: CASSPRDYYNEQFF. CDR3 in DNA: TGTGCCAGTAGTCCACGGGACTACTACAATGAGCAGTTCTTC.

The chain links TRBV28 to TRBJ1-1; D gene uncertain. Trimming pared 1 base from V and 4 bases from J, leaving 4 bases between. The CDR3 is made up of 12 amino acids. Germline assignment: CDR1 MDHEN and CDR2 SYDVKM. CDR3 nucleotides: TGTGCCAGCAGTTTATATGTCACTGAAGCTTTCTTT. Translation gives CASSLYVTEAFF.

This clone has a handful of counts. V usage is TRBV9 and J usage is TRBJ1-1, with D perhaps matching TRBD1 (5 bases). Germline V gene sequence: CDR1 SGDLS, CDR2 YYNGEE. The CDR3 length is 13 residues. V gave up 1 base and J gave up 5 bases, with 9 bases separating them. CDR3 loop: CASSVSGGTEAFF. The CDR3 region has the DNA TGTGCCAGCAGCGTATCGGGGGGTACTGAAGCTTTCTTT. The whole variable domain, remainder taken from reference TRBV9 and TRBJ1-1, is DSGVTQTPKHLITATGQRVTLRCSPRSGDLSVYWYQQSLDQGLQFLIQYYNGEERAKGNILERFSAQQFPDLHSELNLSSLELGDSALYFCASSVSGGTEAFFGQGTRLTVV.

The chain couples TRBV6-8 to TRBJ1-5, with D tentatively TRBD1 (5 bases). The germline gives CDR1 MNHGY, CDR2 SAAAGT. With 7 bases removed from V and 4 bases from J, the gap between germline ends came to 17 bases. This CDR3 has 15 residues. Written as DNA, the CDR3 is TGTGCCAGCAAGGAAGGGAGGGGATCAAATCAGCCCCAGCATTTT. The encoded protein is CASKEGRGSNQPQHF.

The V gene is TRBV28, the J gene TRBJ2-7; a possible D gene is TRBD1 (7 bases). V was cut by 1 base and J by 3 bases, with 16 bases left in between. Per the germline V gene, CDR1 is MDHEN and CDR2 is SYDVKM. The CDR3 runs 16 residues. The CDR3 spells CASSLLGAGQNYEQYF. The CDR3 bases are TGTGCCAGCAGTTTATTAGGGGCGGGACAGAACTACGAGCAGTACTTC.

CDR3 sequence: CASNPRVGANVLTF. In DNA, the CDR3 is TGTGCCAGTAACCCCCGGGTTGGGGCCAACGTCCTGACTTTC. V is TRBV19 and J is TRBJ2-6; D call uncertain. Deletions cut 7 bases from V and 3 bases from J, with 10 bases between. The CDR3 has 14 residues. The germline V gene has CDR1 LNHDA and CDR2 SQIVND (reference sequence).

This clone was detected a few times. This chain joins TRBV28 and TRBJ1-3, with D unclear. The length of the CDR3 is 15 residues. Germline V gives CDR1 MDHEN, CDR2 SYDVKM. V lost 2 bases, J lost 0 bases, and 8 bases lay in between. The CDR3 protein is CASSLVKYSGNTIYF. In nucleotides, the CDR3 is TGTGCCAGCAGTTTAGTTAAGTACTCTGGAAACACCATATATTTT.

On this clone: The sample holds other DNA sequences that translate to the same CDR3. This rearrangement joins TRBV18 to TRBJ2-7; a possible D gene is TRBD1 (5 bases). Germline lookup yields CDR1 KGHSH and CDR2 LQKENI. Trimming took off 0 bases at V and 3 bases at J, with 9 bases between the two ends. This CDR3 is 14 amino acids long. CDR3 nucleotide sequence: TGTGCCAGCTCACCACCAGGACAAGACTACGAGCAGTACTTC. Translation gives CASSPPGQDYEQYF.

The chain links TRBV2 to TRBJ2-2; 9 nucleotides match TRBD2. The CDR3 is made up of 15 amino acids. J lost 1 base, V lost 8 bases, and 5 bases had no gene match. Germline CDR1 SNHLY, CDR2 FYNNEI. The CDR3: CASRWRGGNTGELFF. The DNA for the CDR3 is TGTGCCAGCCGATGGCGGGGGGGGAACACCGGGGAGCTGTTTTTT.

The chain couples TRBV18 to TRBJ1-2; D might be TRBD1 (5 bases). This CDR3 is built from 16 residues. V lost 3 bases to trimming and J lost 1 base, with 15 bases between them. Germline V lookup: CDR1 KGHSH, CDR2 LQKENI. CDR3: CASSPGQEDFNYGYTF. DNA of the CDR3: TGTGCCAGCTCACCGGGGCAGGAGGATTTTAACTATGGCTACACCTTC.

This clone was counted between two and nine times. The V and J genes are TRBV28 and TRBJ1-2; D is unclear. This CDR3 comprises 14 residues. CDR1 is MDHEN, CDR2 SYDVKM, per germline. V gave up 3 bases and J gave up 3 bases, with 11 bases separating them. The CDR3 loop is CASSFRAEYYGYTF. As DNA, the CDR3 is TGTGCCAGCAGTTTCCGGGCAGAATACTATGGCTACACCTTC.

This clone was counted a few times. The germline gene is not matched at one end of the junction; a read error may be the cause. The rearrangement joins TRBV15 to TRBJ2-2; 9 bases line up with TRBD1. CDR1 is LNHNV and CDR2 is YYDKDF in the germline V gene (reference sequence). The CDR3 has 14 residues. The CDR3 protein is CASSADRGTGELFF. The CDR3 DNA reads as TGTGCCAGCAGCGCGGACAGGGGCACCGGGGAGCTGTTTTTT.

The chain employs TRBV18 and TRBJ1-2, with 8 bases matching TRBD1. Germline assignment: CDR1 KGHSH and CDR2 LQKENI. CDR3 size: 15 residues. The V gene end was trimmed by 3 bases and the J gene end by 8 bases; junction bases not matched to a gene: 11. The CDR3 loop is CASSPPVGQGYGYTF. CDR3 coding DNA: TGTGCCAGCTCACCCCCGGTTGGACAGGGATACGGCTACACCTTC.

V usage is TRBV30 and J usage is TRBJ1-5; 7 bases align to TRBD1. V was pared by 4 bases and J by 5 bases, with 8 bases of the junction left unmatched. The CDR3 runs 14 residues. Germline V CDR1 and CDR2: GTSNPN, SVGIG (reference sequence). The CDR3 spells CAWTGGAGDQPQHF. For the CDR3, the DNA is TGTGCCTGGACAGGGGGTGCAGGGGATCAGCCCCAGCATTTT.

The CDR3 nucleotides read TGTGCCAGCCACAGAGGGTCCACAGATACGCAGTATTTT. This sequence encodes CASHRGSTDTQYF. V and J are TRBV12-5 and TRBJ2-3, with D possibly TRBD2 on 5 matching bases. The CDR3 consists of 13 residues. Germline V lookup: CDR1 LGHNT, CDR2 FRNRAP. The variable domain in full, with the rest retrieved from reference TRBV12-5 and TRBJ2-3, is DARVTQTPRHKVTEMGQEVTMRCQPILGHNTVFWYRQTMMQGLELLAYFRNRAPLDDSGMPKDRFSAEMPDATLATLKIQPSEPRDSAVYFCASHRGSTDTQYFGPGTRLTVL.